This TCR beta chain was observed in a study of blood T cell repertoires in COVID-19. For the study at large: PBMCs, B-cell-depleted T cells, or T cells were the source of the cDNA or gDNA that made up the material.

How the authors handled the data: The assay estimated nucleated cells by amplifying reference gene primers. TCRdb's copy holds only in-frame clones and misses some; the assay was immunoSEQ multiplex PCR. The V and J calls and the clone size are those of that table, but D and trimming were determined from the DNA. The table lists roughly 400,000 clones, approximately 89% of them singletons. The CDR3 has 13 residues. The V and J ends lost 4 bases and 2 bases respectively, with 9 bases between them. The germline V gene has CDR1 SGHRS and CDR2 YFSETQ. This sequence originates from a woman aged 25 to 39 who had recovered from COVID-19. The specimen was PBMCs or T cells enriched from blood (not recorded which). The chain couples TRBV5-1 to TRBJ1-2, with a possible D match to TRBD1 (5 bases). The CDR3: CASSPSGNYGYTF. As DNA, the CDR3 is TGCGCCAGCAGCCCATCAGGGAACTATGGCTACACCTTC.